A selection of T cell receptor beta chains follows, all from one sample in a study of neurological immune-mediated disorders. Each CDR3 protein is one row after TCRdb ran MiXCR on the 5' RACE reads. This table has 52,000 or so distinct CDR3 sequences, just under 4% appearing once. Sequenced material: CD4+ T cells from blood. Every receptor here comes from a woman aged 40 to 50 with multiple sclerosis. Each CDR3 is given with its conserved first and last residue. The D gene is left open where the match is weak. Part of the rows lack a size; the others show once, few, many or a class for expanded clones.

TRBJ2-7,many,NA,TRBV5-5,CASSLRGSYEQYF,TGTGCCAGCAGCTTGAGGGGCTCGTACGAGCAGTACTTC
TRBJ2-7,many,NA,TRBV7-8,CASSPKRTTYEQYF,TGTGCCAGCAGCCCTAAGAGGACTACCTACGAGCAGTACTTC
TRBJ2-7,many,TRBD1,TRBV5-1,CASRRTGGNYEQYF,TGCGCCAGCAGACGGACAGGGGGCAACTACGAGCAGTACTTC
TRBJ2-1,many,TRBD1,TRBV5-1,CASSSALTGRYNEQFF,TGCGCCAGCAGCTCCGCGCTGACAGGGCGTTACAATGAGCAGTTCTTC
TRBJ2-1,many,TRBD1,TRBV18,CASSRGQGAYNEQFF,TGTGCCAGCTCACGGGGACAGGGGGCCTACAATGAGCAGTTCTTC
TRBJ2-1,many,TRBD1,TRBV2,CASSGTGGNEQFF,TGTGCCAGCAGTGGGACAGGGGGGAATGAGCAGTTCTTC
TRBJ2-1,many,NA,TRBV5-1,CASSLVVTGHGEQFF,TGCGCCAGCAGCTTGGTTGTGACAGGCCACGGAGAGCAGTTCTTC
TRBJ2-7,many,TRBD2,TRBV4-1,CASSQAGGLRSYEQYF,TGCGCCAGCAGCCAAGCGGGGGGGCTTAGGTCCTACGAGCAGTACTTC
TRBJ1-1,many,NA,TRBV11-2,CASSPHIYTEAFF,TGTGCCAGCAGCCCACACATCTACACTGAAGCTTTCTTT
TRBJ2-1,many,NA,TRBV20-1,CSARVKGITREQFF,TGCAGTGCTAGAGTTAAGGGGATCACTAGGGAGCAGTTCTTC
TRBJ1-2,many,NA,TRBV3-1,CASSQGDFYGYTF,TGTGCCAGCAGCCAGGGGGACTTCTATGGCTACACCTTC
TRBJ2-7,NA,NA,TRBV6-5,CASGNTHYEQYF,TGTGCCAGCGGAAACACTCACTACGAGCAGTACTTC
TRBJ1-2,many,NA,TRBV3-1,CASSQAGGYTF,TGTGCCAGCAGCCAAGCAGGCGGCTACACCTTC
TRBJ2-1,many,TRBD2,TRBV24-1,CATSDLAGGSPDEQFF,TGTGCCACCAGTGATTTGGCGGGGGGATCTCCCGATGAGCAGTTCTTC
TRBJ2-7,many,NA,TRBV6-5,CASSTWTADYEQYF,TGTGCCAGCAGTACCTGGACAGCTGACTACGAGCAGTACTTC
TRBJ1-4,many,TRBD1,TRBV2,CASRPKGAYNEKLFF,TGTGCCAGCAGACCCAAGGGGGCTTATAATGAAAAACTGTTTTTT
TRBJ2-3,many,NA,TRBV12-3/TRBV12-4,CASSSDSTDTQYF,TGTGCCAGCAGTTCGGACAGCACAGATACGCAGTATTTT
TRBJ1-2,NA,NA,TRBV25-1,CASSEPGRNRYGYTF,TGTGCCAGCAGTGAACCAGGGCGAAACCGCTATGGCTACACCTTC
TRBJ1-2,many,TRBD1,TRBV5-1,CASSLAGQGTGYTF,TGCGCCAGCAGCTTGGCGGGACAGGGAACAGGCTACACCTTC
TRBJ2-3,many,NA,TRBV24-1,CATSGRGSTDTQYF,TGTGCCACCAGTGGGCGGGGTAGCACAGATACGCAGTATTTT
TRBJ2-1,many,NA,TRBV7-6,CASSLGIYNEQFF,TGTGCCAGCAGCTTGGGGATCTACAATGAGCAGTTCTTC
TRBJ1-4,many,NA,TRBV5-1,CASSMDGRNEKLFF,TGCGCCAGCAGCATGGACGGGCGAAATGAAAAACTGTTTTTT
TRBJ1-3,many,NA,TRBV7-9,CASSPQGDTIYF,TGTGCCAGCAGCCCACAGGGTGACACCATATATTTT
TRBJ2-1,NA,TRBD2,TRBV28,CASSGTSGARSYNEQFF,TGTGCCAGCAGCGGGACTAGCGGGGCCCGCTCCTACAATGAGCAGTTCTTC
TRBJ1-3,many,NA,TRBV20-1,CSARVGENSGNTIYF,TGCAGTGCTAGAGTGGGAGAGAACTCTGGAAACACCATATATTTT
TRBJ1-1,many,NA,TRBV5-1,CASSVQGKKTYAFF,TGCGCCAGCAGCGTACAGGGTAAAAAGACTTACGCTTTCTTT
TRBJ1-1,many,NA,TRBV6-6,CASSYSRGKGTEAFF,TGTGCCAGCAGTTACTCGCGGGGGAAAGGCACTGAAGCTTTCTTT
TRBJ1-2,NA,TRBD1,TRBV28,CASSRDRNDGYTF,TGTGCCAGCAGTCGGGACAGGAACGATGGCTACACCTTC
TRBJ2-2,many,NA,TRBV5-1,CASSLDRFDTGELFF,TGCGCCAGCAGCTTGGACAGGTTTGACACCGGGGAGCTGTTTTTT
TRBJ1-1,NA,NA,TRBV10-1,CAIHGGRVDTEAFF,TGCGCCATCCATGGGGGCAGGGTGGACACTGAAGCTTTCTTT
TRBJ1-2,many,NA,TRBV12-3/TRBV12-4,CASRPTGTSYGYTF,TGTGCCAGCAGGCCTACGGGGACCTCCTATGGCTACACCTTC
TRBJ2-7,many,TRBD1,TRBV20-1,CSAAQGDYEQYF,TGCAGTGCTGCGCAGGGGGACTACGAGCAGTACTTC
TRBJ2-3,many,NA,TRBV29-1,CSVEERGSTDTQYF,TGCAGCGTTGAAGAAAGAGGAAGCACAGATACGCAGTATTTT
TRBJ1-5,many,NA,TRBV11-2,CASSSSGFNQPQHF,TGTGCCAGCAGCTCCTCAGGATTCAATCAGCCCCAGCATTTT
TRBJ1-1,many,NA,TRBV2,CASSDRDLQAFF,TGTGCCAGCAGTGACAGGGATCTACAGGCTTTCTTT
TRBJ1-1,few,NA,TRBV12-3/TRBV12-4,CASSLGDRGGDSEAFF,TGTGCCAGCAGTTTGGGGGATCGAGGGGGGGACTCTGAAGCTTTCTTT
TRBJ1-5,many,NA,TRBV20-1,CSARDGRAPSNQPQHF,TGCAGTGCTAGAGATGGGAGGGCTCCGTCCAATCAGCCCCAGCATTTT
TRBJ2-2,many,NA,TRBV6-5,CASSIMGGELFF,TGTGCCAGCAGTATCATGGGCGGGGAGCTGTTTTTT
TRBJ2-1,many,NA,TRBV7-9,CASSLASMRGPYNEQFF,TGTGCCAGCAGCTTAGCCTCAATGAGGGGCCCCTACAATGAGCAGTTCTTC
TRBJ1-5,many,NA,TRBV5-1,CASSLGGNSNQPQHF,TGCGCCAGCAGCTTGGGGGGTAATAGCAATCAGCCCCAGCATTTT
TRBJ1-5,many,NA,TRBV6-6,CASSSAEVYSNQPQHF,TGTGCCAGCAGTTCGGCTGAAGTTTATAGCAATCAGCCCCAGCATTTT
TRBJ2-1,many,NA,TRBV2,CASSSRLAVDEQFF,TGTGCCAGCAGTTCTCGCTTAGCGGTGGATGAGCAGTTCTTC
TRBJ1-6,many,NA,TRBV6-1,CASSEILGARGRNSPLHF,TGTGCCAGCAGTGAAATTCTAGGAGCCCGGGGGAGGAATTCACCCCTCCACTTT
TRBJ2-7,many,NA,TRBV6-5,CASSYRGEQYF,TGTGCCAGCAGTTACAGGGGCGAGCAGTACTTC
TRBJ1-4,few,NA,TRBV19,CASSITRERVKLFF,TGTGCCAGTAGTATCACCAGGGAGCGGGTAAAACTGTTTTTT
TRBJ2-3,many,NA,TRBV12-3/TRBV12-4,CASSLGQFTDTQYF,TGTGCCAGCAGTTTAGGGCAGTTCACAGATACGCAGTATTTT
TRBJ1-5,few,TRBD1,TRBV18,CASSPRGTGYEPQHF,TGTGCCAGCTCACCACGGGGGACAGGGTACGAGCCCCAGCATTTT
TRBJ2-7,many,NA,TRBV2,CASSYTEDEQYF,TGTGCCAGCAGTTATACAGAGGACGAGCAGTACTTC
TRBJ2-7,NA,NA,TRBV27,CTSSFLPAAEFGVHEQYF,TGCACCAGCAGTTTCCTTCCGGCGGCCGAATTCGGGGTCCACGAGCAGTACTTC
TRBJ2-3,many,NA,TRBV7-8,CASSFSQVTDTQYF,TGTGCCAGCAGCTTCTCCCAGGTCACAGATACGCAGTATTTT
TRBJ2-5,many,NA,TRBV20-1,CSARDLRGARETQYF,TGCAGTGCTAGAGATCTCAGGGGGGCGCGAGAGACCCAGTACTTC
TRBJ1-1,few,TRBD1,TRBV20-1,CSARGDREPYTEAFF,TGCAGTGCTAGGGGTGACAGGGAGCCATACACTGAAGCTTTCTTT
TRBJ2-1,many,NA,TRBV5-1,CASSSLSRDHNEQFF,TGCGCCAGCAGCTCGTTATCACGCGACCACAATGAGCAGTTCTTC
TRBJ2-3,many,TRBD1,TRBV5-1,CASMTGTLTDTQYF,TGCGCCAGTATGACAGGGACCCTCACAGATACGCAGTATTTT
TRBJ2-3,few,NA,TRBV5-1,CASSWLGDTQYF,TGCGCCAGCAGCTGGTTGGGGGATACGCAGTATTTT
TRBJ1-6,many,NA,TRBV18,CASSPNDGDSPLHF,TGTGCCAGCTCACCTAATGACGGGGATTCACCCCTCCACTTT
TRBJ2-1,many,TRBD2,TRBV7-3,CASSQGLAHRYNEQFF,TGTGCCAGCAGCCAGGGACTAGCGCATAGGTACAATGAGCAGTTCTTC
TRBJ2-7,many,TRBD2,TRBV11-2,CASSLSGLQYEQYF,TGTGCCAGCAGCTTATCGGGACTACAATACGAGCAGTACTTC
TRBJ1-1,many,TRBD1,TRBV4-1,CASSLQGAAGAFF,TGCGCCAGCAGCCTCCAGGGGGCCGCTGGAGCTTTCTTT